The rows below give T cell receptor beta chains drawn from one sample of a study of shared clonotypes between healthy human individuals. The protocol was immunoSEQ multiplex PCR, while the TCRdb copy is restricted to in-frame clones and leaves out a portion. The sample carries around 2,000,000 clones, roughly 95% recorded once. The sequenced material came from naive CD8+ T cells sorted from blood. The receptors derive from a man aged 18 to 30 in good health. The CDR3 runs from the conserved cysteine through the conserved F or W. D genes are given only for firm matches. Rows may omit the clone size; those that give it use once, few, many or a size class.

v_call,j_call,d_call,clone_size,cdr3_length,cdr3_aa,cdr3_nt
TRBV7-8,TRBJ2-1,TRBD2,NA,18,CASSLGLAGGRVFNEQFF,TGTGCCAGCAGCTTAGGACTAGCGGGGGGCCGGGTGTTCAATGAGCAGTTCTTC
TRBV11-2,TRBJ2-7,TRBD2,once,15,CASSWLAGVRYEQYF,TGTGCCAGCAGCTGGCTAGCGGGAGTTAGATACGAGCAGTACTTC
TRBV5-4,TRBJ1-2,NA,NA,16,CASSLSGGFRNYGYTF,TGTGCCAGCAGCTTGAGTGGCGGATTTCGGAACTATGGCTACACCTTC
TRBV11-2,TRBJ1-4,NA,once,12,CASSLGSEKLFF,TGTGCCAGCAGCTTAGGTAGCGAAAAACTGTTTTTT
TRBV5-6,TRBJ2-7,TRBD1,NA,12,CASIIGTGEQYF,TGTGCCAGCATCATAGGGACAGGCGAGCAGTACTTC
TRBV4-3,TRBJ2-7,NA,NA,14,CASSQVPSSYEQYF,TGCGCCAGCAGCCAAGTACCCAGCTCCTACGAGCAGTACTTC
TRBV12-5,TRBJ2-3,NA,NA,17,CASGTPLLNLGTDTQYF,TGTGCTAGTGGTACCCCATTGTTGAACCTCGGCACTGATACGCAGTATTTT
TRBV30,TRBJ1-1,NA,NA,12,CAWSVSDAEAFF,TGTGCCTGGAGTGTATCGGACGCTGAAGCTTTCTTT
TRBV27,TRBJ2-1,NA,NA,13,CASSYRGGHEQFF,TGTGCCAGCAGCTACAGGGGAGGCCATGAGCAGTTCTTC
TRBV9,TRBJ2-1,TRBD2,NA,15,CASSVGTSGHNEQFF,TGTGCCAGCAGCGTGGGGACTAGCGGCCACAATGAGCAGTTCTTC
TRBV4-1,TRBJ1-3,NA,once,14,CASSLGGSGNTIYF,TGCGCCAGCAGCTTAGGGGGAAGCGGAAACACCATATATTTT
TRBV7-9,TRBJ2-7,TRBD1,NA,18,CASSPIPGGQGASYEQYF,TGTGCCAGCAGCCCAATTCCTGGTGGACAGGGGGCATCCTACGAGCAGTACTTC
TRBV15,TRBJ2-5,NA,NA,16,CATSRDLGVQQETQYF,TGTGCCACCAGCAGAGATCTAGGGGTGCAGCAAGAGACCCAGTACTTC
TRBV27,TRBJ1-2,NA,NA,14,CASKGKGMGYGYTF,TGTGCCAGCAAAGGGAAAGGGATGGGGTATGGCTACACCTTC
TRBV30,TRBJ2-5,NA,NA,15,CAWDPQGNLQETQYF,TGTGCCTGGGACCCCCAGGGGAATTTACAAGAGACCCAGTACTTC
TRBV5-6,TRBJ2-7,NA,NA,14,CASSLGQVLYEQYF,TGTGCCAGCAGCTTGGGGCAGGTCCTCTACGAGCAGTACTTC
TRBV2,TRBJ2-7,NA,once,14,CASIEAGLTYEQYF,TGTGCCAGCATTGAGGCGGGATTAACCTACGAGCAGTACTTC
TRBV6-5,TRBJ1-3,NA,NA,14,CASSYGGSGNTIYF,TGTGCCAGCAGTTACGGGGGTTCTGGAAACACCATATATTTT
TRBV7-9,TRBJ1-6,NA,NA,16,CASSSPTGPYNSPLHF,TGTGCCAGCAGCTCTCCTACAGGGCCCTATAATTCACCCCTCCACTTT
TRBV27,TRBJ2-5,NA,once,15,CASSLFVGFQETQYF,TGTGCCAGCAGTTTATTTGTCGGGTTCCAAGAGACCCAGTACTTC
TRBV29-1,TRBJ2-1,NA,NA,11,CSMNRVNEQFF,TGCAGCATGAACAGGGTCAATGAGCAGTTCTTC
TRBV2,TRBJ2-3,TRBD2,NA,16,CASSEKERGGTDTQYF,TGTGCCAGCAGTGAAAAGGAGCGGGGGGGCACAGATACGCAGTATTTT
TRBV30,TRBJ2-3,TRBD2,NA,18,CAWSPGTSGGFSTDTQYF,TGTGCCTGGAGTCCTGGGACTAGCGGGGGGTTTAGCACAGATACGCAGTATTTT
TRBV5-1,TRBJ2-7,NA,NA,12,CASSLAGEGYDF,TGCGCCAGCAGCTTGGCCGGCGAGGGATATGACTTC
TRBV11-2,TRBJ1-1,NA,NA,15,CASSFSGRANTEAFF,TGTGCCAGCAGCTTCTCTGGCAGGGCCAACACTGAAGCTTTCTTT
TRBV5-8,TRBJ2-7,NA,NA,17,CASRDVRTAIVVYEQYF,TGTGCCAGCAGGGACGTTCGTACCGCCATTGTGGTTTACGAGCAGTACTTC
TRBV9,TRBJ2-7,TRBD1,NA,14,CASSVTDRALEQYF,TGTGCCAGCAGCGTTACCGACAGGGCCCTCGAGCAGTACTTC
TRBV29-1,TRBJ2-7,NA,NA,17,CSVEGRTSPNPAYEQYF,TGCAGCGTTGAAGGAAGGACAAGTCCCAACCCGGCCTACGAGCAGTACTTC
TRBV2,TRBJ1-1,NA,NA,13,CASSEGTGPKGFF,TGTGCCAGCAGTGAAGGGACGGGACCCAAAGGTTTCTTT
TRBV6-6,TRBJ2-2,NA,few,12,CASTLGTGELFF,TGTGCCAGCACTTTGGGCACCGGGGAGCTGTTTTTT
TRBV7-6,TRBJ2-1,NA,NA,14,CASSPTLQANEQFF,TGTGCCAGCAGCCCCACCCTGCAGGCCAATGAGCAGTTCTTC
TRBV21-1,TRBJ2-5,NA,NA,13,CASGRGKLETQYF,TGTGCCAGCGGCAGGGGGAAGTTAGAGACCCAGTACTTC
TRBV13,TRBJ2-1,NA,once,13,CASSLQGNNEQFF,TGTGCCAGCAGCTTACAGGGAAACAATGAGCAGTTCTTC
TRBV6-4,TRBJ1-1,TRBD1,NA,16,CASSADRGRPNTEAFF,TGTGCCAGCAGTGCCGACAGGGGGCGCCCGAACACTGAAGCTTTCTTT
TRBV13,TRBJ2-4,TRBD2,NA,16,CASSPRIAGAKNIQYF,TGTGCCAGCAGCCCGCGAATAGCGGGAGCCAAAAACATTCAGTACTTC
TRBV11-2,TRBJ2-5,NA,NA,15,CASSDPTENQETQYF,TGTGCCAGCAGCGACCCGACGGAAAACCAAGAGACCCAGTACTTC
TRBV19,TRBJ2-1,NA,NA,12,CASSIGGIEQFF,TGTGCCAGTAGTATAGGGGGGATTGAGCAGTTCTTC
TRBV27,TRBJ2-1,NA,NA,15,CASSPWAPRDNEQFF,TGTGCCAGCAGTCCATGGGCCCCTCGGGACAATGAGCAGTTCTTC
TRBV6-8,TRBJ1-1,NA,NA,11,CASSTNTEAFF,TGTGCCAGCAGTACGAACACTGAAGCTTTCTTT
TRBV5-1,TRBJ1-2,NA,NA,13,CASNGGQSHGYTF,TGCGCCAGCAACGGTGGGCAGTCTCACGGCTACACCTTC
TRBV7-8,TRBJ1-5,TRBD1,NA,16,CASSNPPGQVNQPQHF,TGTGCCAGCAGCAACCCTCCTGGACAGGTAAATCAGCCCCAGCATTTT
TRBV11-2,TRBJ2-3,NA,NA,16,CASSLEPLAVVDTQYF,TGTGCCAGCAGCTTGGAGCCGCTCGCGGTGGTAGATACGCAGTATTTT
TRBV7-9,TRBJ1-2,NA,NA,16,CASSLLRGETEEGYTF,TGTGCCAGCAGCCTCCTACGCGGCGAGACAGAGGAGGGCTACACCTTC
TRBV12-5,TRBJ2-1,NA,NA,11,CASGFREEQFF,TGTGCTAGTGGTTTCCGAGAAGAGCAGTTCTTC
TRBV9,TRBJ2-5,NA,NA,14,CASSVEGLEETQYF,TGTGCCAGCAGCGTAGAGGGATTGGAGGAGACCCAGTACTTC
TRBV28,TRBJ2-7,TRBD1,NA,16,CASSYFLGQGSYEQYF,TGTGCCAGCAGTTACTTTTTGGGACAGGGCTCCTACGAGCAGTACTTC
TRBV30,TRBJ2-3,TRBD2,NA,15,CAWRILAGVGDTQYF,TGTGCCTGGAGGATACTAGCGGGAGTCGGAGATACGCAGTATTTT
TRBV29-1,TRBJ2-5,NA,few,11,CSTGAGETQYF,TGCAGCACCGGGGCCGGGGAGACCCAGTACTTC
TRBV27,TRBJ2-5,NA,NA,11,CATQRGETQYF,TGTGCCACCCAGCGTGGAGAGACCCAGTACTTC
TRBV30,TRBJ2-1,NA,NA,14,CAWSVGSDYNEQFF,TGTGCCTGGAGTGTGGGCTCAGACTACAATGAGCAGTTCTTC
TRBV7-6,TRBJ2-7,NA,NA,13,CASSLGGDYEQYF,TGTGCCAGCAGCTTAGGCGGGGACTACGAGCAGTACTTC
TRBV6-6,TRBJ2-7,TRBD2,NA,13,CASSRLADYEQYF,TGTGCCAGCAGTCGACTAGCGGACTACGAGCAGTACTTC
TRBV5-6,TRBJ1-2,NA,NA,17,CASSWTDERWISGGYTF,TGTGCCAGCAGCTGGACGGATGAAAGATGGATATCTGGTGGCTACACCTTC
TRBV5-3,TRBJ1-5,NA,NA,16,CAREGSIQIPNQPQHF,TGTGCCAGAGAGGGGTCAATACAAATCCCTAATCAGCCCCAGCATTTT
TRBV7-2,TRBJ2-7,TRBD1,NA,14,CASSWDTGAAEQYF,TGTGCCAGCAGCTGGGACACAGGGGCGGCCGAGCAGTACTTC
TRBV27,TRBJ1-1,NA,once,16,CASSLLTPSGQGEAFF,TGTGCCAGCAGTTTATTAACCCCTTCGGGACAAGGCGAAGCTTTCTTT
TRBV14,TRBJ2-7,TRBD2,NA,15,CASSPWAGVGSEQYF,TGTGCCAGCAGCCCCTGGGCGGGAGTAGGTTCCGAGCAGTACTTC